These T cell receptor beta chains were read from a single sample in a study of blood T cell repertoires in COVID-19. The repertoire was sequenced with immunoSEQ multiplex PCR; TCRdb's copy has only in-frame clones and lacks some. The sample records about 50,000 clones, 70% to 85% being singletons. Material for sequencing was peripheral blood. The receptors stem from a human donor in a cohort sampled during active COVID-19. Both conserved end residues are part of each CDR3. The D gene is left open where the match is weak. Some rows have no size entry. The others give once, few or many, or a class for an expanded clone.

v_call	j_call	d_call	clone_size	cdr3_aa	cdr3_nt
TRBV19	TRBJ2-7	TRBD2	NA	CASSNRTSGNYEQYF	TGTGCCAGTAGTAATCGGACTAGCGGTAACTACGAGCAGTACTTC
TRBV11-2	TRBJ2-7	TRBD2	NA	CASSIEASGTFSSYEQYF	TGTGCCAGCAGCATTGAGGCTAGCGGAACTTTCAGCTCCTACGAGCAGTACTTC
TRBV9	TRBJ2-3	TRBD2	NA	CASSLPGGPPDTQYF	TGTGCCAGCAGCCTCCCGGGAGGGCCCCCAGATACGCAGTATTTT
TRBV7-2	TRBJ2-7	NA	NA	CASVPPAGLNYEQYF	TGTGCCAGCGTCCCTCCCGCGGGACTTAACTACGAGCAGTACTTC
TRBV7-2	TRBJ2-1	NA	once	CASSLRTGTTSNEQFF	TGTGCCAGCAGCTTAAGGACAGGGACTACTTCCAATGAGCAGTTCTTC
TRBV5-1	TRBJ1-5	NA	few	CASRPTPNSNQPQHF	TGCGCCAGCAGGCCGACACCAAACAGCAATCAGCCCCAGCATTTT
TRBV2	TRBJ2-7	NA	NA	CASSEDWGGEQYF	TGTGCCAGCAGTGAAGATTGGGGAGGCGAGCAGTACTTC
TRBV7-9	TRBJ2-5	TRBD1	NA	CASSAMDRGFVETQYF	TGTGCCAGCAGCGCAATGGACAGGGGGTTTGTGGAGACCCAGTACTTC
TRBV6-5	TRBJ1-2	TRBD1	NA	CASSSGGYGYTF	TGTGCCAGCAGTTCAGGGGGCTATGGCTACACCTTC
TRBV19	TRBJ2-2	TRBD1	NA	CASSGRRGQDNGELFF	TGTGCCAGTAGTGGTCGCAGGGGGCAAGATAACGGGGAGCTGTTTTTT
TRBV7-2	TRBJ1-1	TRBD1	NA	CASSLWTGGDTEAFF	TGTGCCAGCAGCCTATGGACAGGGGGGGACACTGAAGCTTTCTTT
TRBV28	TRBJ1-2	NA	NA	CASSLITDYGYTF	TGTGCCAGCAGTTTAATCACAGACTATGGCTACACCTTC
TRBV11-2	TRBJ2-3	TRBD2	NA	CASSQAGGRGDTQYF	TGTGCCAGCAGCCAAGCGGGAGGGCGGGGGGATACGCAGTATTTT
TRBV6-1	TRBJ1-5	NA	NA	CASSEAENQPQHF	TGTGCCAGCAGTGAAGCGGAGAATCAGCCCCAGCATTTT
TRBV15	TRBJ2-5	NA	NA	CATSRDAEQETQYF	TGTGCCACCAGCAGAGATGCAGAACAAGAGACCCAGTACTTC
TRBV6-2/TRBV6-3	TRBJ2-7	TRBD1	NA	CASSYDRDRSYEQYF	TGTGCCAGCAGTTACGACCGGGACAGGAGCTACGAGCAGTACTTC
TRBV24-1	TRBJ1-5	NA	NA	CATSVGGSGSQHF	TGTGCCACCAGTGTAGGGGGATCAGGTAGCCAGCATTTT
TRBV4-3	TRBJ1-2	NA	NA	CASSPSRDYGYTF	TGCGCCAGCAGCCCATCCAGGGACTATGGCTACACCTTC
TRBV28	TRBJ1-1	TRBD1	NA	CASSGTGLSTEAFF	TGTGCCAGCAGTGGGACAGGGCTTAGCACTGAAGCTTTCTTT
TRBV11-2	TRBJ2-3	NA	NA	CASSPRGTDTQYF	TGTGCCAGCAGCCCCCGGGGTACAGATACGCAGTATTTT
TRBV6-5	TRBJ1-2	NA	NA	CASSLLKGYTF	TGTGCCAGCAGCTTACTTAAGGGCTACACCTTC
TRBV6-2/TRBV6-3	TRBJ1-1	NA	NA	CASSSRAGGTEAFF	TGTGCCAGCAGTTCCAGGGCAGGTGGCACTGAAGCTTTCTTT
TRBV6-2/TRBV6-3	TRBJ2-2	TRBD2	NA	CASSARTSGSNTGELFF	TGTGCCAGCAGTGCCCGGACTAGCGGGTCGAACACCGGGGAGCTGTTTTTT
TRBV13	TRBJ2-3	NA	NA	CASSSIRVGTDTQYF	TGTGCCAGCAGCTCCATTCGCGTCGGCACAGATACGCAGTATTTT
TRBV7-2	TRBJ1-1	TRBD1	NA	CASSLRQGSTEAFF	TGTGCCAGCAGCCTGCGACAGGGTTCCACTGAAGCTTTCTTT
TRBV18	TRBJ1-2	NA	NA	CASSVPAGLGGYTF	TGTGCCAGCTCAGTCCCGGCAGGGCTGGGAGGCTACACCTTC
TRBV5-1	TRBJ2-5	NA	NA	CASSSQETQYF	TGCGCCAGCAGCTCTCAAGAGACCCAGTACTTC
TRBV29-1	TRBJ2-1	NA	NA	CSVRGSGYNEQFF	TGCAGCGTTCGAGGCAGTGGGTACAATGAGCAGTTCTTC
TRBV10-3	TRBJ2-7	TRBD1	NA	CAISLTGTGDEQYF	TGTGCCATCAGTTTAACCGGGACAGGCGACGAGCAGTACTTC
TRBV6-5	TRBJ1-1	NA	medium-sized	CASSYRTNTEAFF	TGTGCCAGCAGTTACCGGACAAACACTGAAGCTTTCTTT
TRBV9	TRBJ1-1	NA	NA	CASSENGNTEAFF	TGTGCCAGCAGCGAGAACGGGAACACTGAAGCTTTCTTT
TRBV6-1	TRBJ2-1	NA	NA	CASSEPPGLGYNEQFF	TGTGCCAGCAGTGAACCTCCGGGACTCGGGTACAATGAGCAGTTCTTC
TRBV11-2	TRBJ2-7	NA	NA	CASSPGQRYEQYF	TGTGCCAGCAGTCCTGGACAGCGATACGAGCAGTACTTC
TRBV5-1	TRBJ1-1	NA	once	CASSFSVNTEAFF	TGCGCCAGCAGCTTCTCGGTGAACACTGAAGCTTTCTTT
TRBV5-1	TRBJ2-5	NA	NA	CASSLGGGDIGETQYF	TGCGCCAGCAGCTTGGGTGGGGGCGACATCGGAGAGACCCAGTACTTC
TRBV7-2	TRBJ1-1	NA	NA	CASSRREGNTEAFF	TGTGCCAGCAGCCGGAGGGAGGGTAACACTGAAGCTTTCTTT
TRBV19	TRBJ1-5	TRBD1	NA	CASTEGAQGRQPQHF	TGTGCCAGTACCGAGGGGGCACAGGGGCGACAGCCCCAGCATTTT
TRBV20-1	TRBJ2-7	TRBD2	NA	CSASGLAVYEQYF	TGCAGTGCTAGTGGACTAGCGGTATACGAGCAGTACTTC
TRBV2	TRBJ2-1	TRBD2	NA	CASRGGKENEQFF	TGTGCAAGCCGCGGGGGTAAGGAGAATGAGCAGTTCTTC
TRBV5-1	TRBJ1-3	TRBD1	NA	CASSKTGATDSGNTIYF	TGCGCCAGCAGTAAGACAGGGGCAACCGACTCTGGAAACACCATATATTTT
TRBV6-5	TRBJ2-7	NA	NA	CASSYPGTTEQYF	TGTGCCAGCAGTTACCCCGGGACAACCGAGCAGTACTTC
TRBV2	TRBJ2-3	NA	NA	CASSLRVVDTQYF	TGTGCCAGCAGTCTGAGGGTAGTAGATACGCAGTATTTT
TRBV28	TRBJ2-7	NA	NA	CASSSRDLSYEQYF	TGTGCCAGCAGTTCCCGGGACTTATCCTACGAGCAGTACTTC
TRBV10-3	TRBJ2-7	TRBD2	NA	CASVAGGVAYEQYF	TGTGCCTCTGTAGCGGGAGGCGTCGCCTACGAGCAGTACTTC
TRBV7-2	TRBJ2-1	TRBD1	NA	CASSQDRGVYNEQFF	TGTGCCAGCAGTCAAGACAGGGGCGTCTACAATGAGCAGTTCTTC
TRBV5-1	TRBJ2-1	NA	NA	CASSLGFAGESNEQFF	TGCGCCAGCAGCTTGGGTTTCGCGGGTGAATCCAATGAGCAGTTCTTC
TRBV12-3/TRBV12-4	TRBJ2-7	TRBD1	few	CASSGQGREQYF	TGTGCCAGCAGCGGACAGGGACGCGAGCAGTACTTC
TRBV20-1	TRBJ2-5	NA	NA	CSASLWTEEETQYF	TGCAGTGCTAGTTTGTGGACAGAAGAAGAGACCCAGTACTTC
TRBV7-8	TRBJ1-5	TRBD1	once	CASSRRGQGSNQPQHF	TGTGCCAGCAGTCGCCGAGGACAGGGAAGCAATCAGCCCCAGCATTTT
TRBV28	TRBJ2-1	NA	NA	CASSTLRLVSYNEQFF	TGTGCCAGCAGTACCCTCAGACTAGTTTCCTACAATGAGCAGTTCTTC
TRBV2	TRBJ2-7	TRBD2	once	CASSEGPRLAGHYEQYF	TGTGCCAGCAGTGAAGGTCCCCGACTAGCGGGGCACTACGAGCAGTACTTC
TRBV27	TRBJ2-7	TRBD2	NA	CASWGGSKGHEQYF	TGTGCCAGCTGGGGCGGGAGCAAGGGCCACGAGCAGTACTTC
TRBV25-1	TRBJ1-5	NA	NA	CASSEGSQPQHF	TGTGCCAGCAGTGAAGGTAGCCAGCCCCAGCATTTT
TRBV19	TRBJ2-7	NA	NA	CASSIGPGTYEQYF	TGTGCCAGTAGCATTGGGCCTGGAACCTACGAGCAGTACTTC